The 20 T cell receptor beta chains below all came from one sample that was sequenced in a study of blood T cell repertoires in COVID-19. Produced via immunoSEQ multiplex PCR; TCRdb's table is partial and in-frame only. The table includes some 40,000 clones, roughly 92% detected once. Sequenced material: peripheral blood. Receptors originate from a man between 50 and 59 years old with COVID-19, enrolled during active disease.

A single count supports this clone. V and J are TRBV13 and TRBJ2-1; D might be TRBD2 (6 bases). This CDR3 contains 16 residues. Germline V lookup: CDR1 PRHDT, CDR2 FYEKMQ (reference sequence). Trimming stripped 5 bases from V and 6 bases from J, with 20 bases between. CDR3 nucleotide sequence: TGTGCCAGCAGCAGCTACCGGGCGGAGGGCCGCAATGAGCAGTTCTTC. This encodes CASSSYRAEGRNEQFF. Supplemented by reference TRBV13 and TRBJ2-1, the full variable domain reads AAGVIQSPRHLIKEKRETATLKCYPIPRHDTVYWYQQGPGQDPQFLISFYEKMQSDKGSIPDRFSAQQFSDYHSELNMSSLELGDSALYFCASSSYRAEGRNEQFFGPGTRLTVL.

This sequence joins TRBV18 and TRBJ1-1, with TRBD1 as a possible D gene (6 bases). The CDR3 spans 13 residues. V was cut by 6 bases and J by 1 base, with 9 bases left in between. Germline V lookup: CDR1 KGHSH, CDR2 LQKENI. CDR3 amino acids: CASSEDRNTEAFF. The CDR3 region has the DNA TGTGCCAGCTCTGAGGACAGGAACACTGAAGCTTTCTTT.

This clone has just one count. The J gene is TRBJ2-7, the V gene TRBV3-1 (or the pseudogene TRBV3-2); TRBD2 agrees at 14 bases. The germline gives CDR1 LGHDT, CDR2 YNNKEL (reference sequence). This CDR3 comprises 22 residues. The J segment lost 4 bases and the V segment lost 0 bases, leaving 20 bases of the junction unmatched. The CDR3 nucleotides are TGTGCCAGCAGCCAAGAAGACCCCGGGACTAGCGGGAGTTGGACCAAAATTTACGAGCAGTACTTC. Amino acids: CASSQEDPGTSGSWTKIYEQYF.

The V gene is TRBV19, the J gene TRBJ2-1; the D gene is possibly TRBD2 (5 bases). Trimming took off 3 bases at V and 2 bases at J, with 5 bases between the two ends. The CDR3 is 13 amino acids. CDR1 and CDR2 from the germline V gene are LNHDA and SQIVND (reference sequence). The CDR3 DNA is TGTGCCAGTAGTATGAGGGCCTACAATGAGCAGTTCTTC. Translated: CASSMRAYNEQFF. The variable domain in full, completed from reference TRBV19 and TRBJ2-1, reads DGGITQSPKYLFRKEGQNVTLSCEQNLNHDAMYWYRQDPGQGLRLIYYSQIVNDFQKGDIAEGYSVSREKKESFPLTVTSAQKNPTAFYLCASSMRAYNEQFFGPGTRLTVL.

V and J are TRBV5-4 and TRBJ1-2; 10 nucleotides agree with TRBD1. The length of the CDR3 is 14 residues. CDR1 is SGHNT and CDR2 is YYREEE in the germline V gene (reference sequence). With 4 bases clipped from V and 8 bases from J, the junction kept 8 bases outside the gene matches. CDR3 region: CASSRTGGGKGYTF. The CDR3 region has the DNA TGTGCCAGCAGCCGGACAGGGGGTGGAAAAGGCTACACCTTC.

The chain carries TRBV6-2 or TRBV6-3 and TRBJ1-5, with 7 bases lining up with TRBD1. J gave up 1 base and V 5 bases, and 5 bases lay outside the gene matches. CDR3 length: 15 amino acids. Germline lookup yields CDR1 MNHEY and CDR2 SVGEGT. CDR3: CASSTRQGSNQPQHF. The DNA of the CDR3 is TGTGCCAGCAGTACCCGACAGGGAAGCAATCAGCCCCAGCATTTT.

The V gene is TRBV29-1, the J gene TRBJ2-2; D uncertain. The germline V gene encodes CDR1 SQVTM and CDR2 ANQGSEA. There are 13 residues in the CDR3. Deletions cut 3 bases from V and 1 base from J, with 6 bases between. The CDR3 region is CSVDARNTGELFF. The DNA for the CDR3 is TGCAGCGTTGATGCCAGGAACACCGGGGAGCTGTTTTTT.

The gene calls are TRBV28 and TRBJ2-1; 12 bases line up with TRBD2. CDR3 length equals 17 residues. CDR1 is MDHEN, CDR2 SYDVKM, per germline. J gave up 6 bases and V 2 bases, and 8 bases lay outside the gene matches. The CDR3 spells CASSLGLAGRGSNEQFF. CDR3 sequence (DNA): TGTGCCAGCAGTTTAGGACTAGCGGGACGAGGTAGCAATGAGCAGTTCTTC.

This clone was recorded once. This chain links TRBV5-1 with TRBJ1-2, with TRBD1 matching 7 bases. The CDR3 covers 15 residues. After removal of 4 bases from V and 1 base from J, the junction contained 7 bases not matched to a gene. In germline, CDR1 is SGHRS, CDR2 YFSETQ. The CDR3 loop is CASSRTRDSNYGYTF. CDR3 bases: TGCGCCAGCAGCCGGACGCGGGACAGTAACTATGGCTACACCTTC.

The genes are TRBV30 and TRBJ1-1; D might be TRBD1 (6 bases). The CDR3 totals 12 residues. Per germline, CDR1 GTSNPN and CDR2 SVGIG (reference sequence). V lost 6 bases to trimming and J lost 3 bases, with 11 bases between them. The CDR3 sequence: CACDRSYTEAFF. Here the CDR3 DNA reads TGTGCCTGTGACAGGTCCTACACTGAAGCTTTCTTT.

The genes are TRBV6-2 or TRBV6-3 and TRBJ2-1, with 8 nucleotides matching TRBD2. CDR3 length equals 15 residues. Germline V lookup: CDR1 MNHEY, CDR2 SVGEGT. V was clipped by 5 bases and J by 4 bases; unmatched bases: 7. The CDR3, as DNA: TGTGCCAGCAGTCCGCTCCGGGGGGGGTACAATGAGCAGTTCTTC. Translated: CASSPLRGGYNEQFF.

This sequence joins TRBV3-1 (or the pseudogene TRBV3-2) and TRBJ2-7, with D hard to call. The CDR3 covers 14 residues. CDR1 and CDR2 from the germline V gene are LGHDT and YNNKEL (reference sequence). Trimming removed 1 base at V and 0 bases at J, with 7 bases between. CDR3 amino acids: CASSQGHYSYEQYF. CDR3 sequence (DNA): TGTGCCAGCAGCCAAGGGCACTACTCCTACGAGCAGTACTTC.

The chain couples TRBV6-6 to TRBJ2-2; D perhaps matches TRBD2 (6 bases). Germline V gene sequence: CDR1 MNHNY, CDR2 SVGAGI (reference sequence). The V end was cut by 7 bases, the J end by 0 bases, with 9 bases between. The CDR3 consists of 14 residues. The CDR3 spells CASTGDPNTGELFF. The CDR3 DNA reads as TGTGCCAGCACGGGGGACCCGAACACCGGGGAGCTGTTTTTT.

This chain uses TRBV24-1 with TRBJ1-2; 7 bases line up with TRBD1. Germline CDR1 is KGHDR and CDR2 is SFDVKD. This CDR3 contains 14 residues. V lost 2 bases to trimming and J lost 7 bases; unmatched junction nucleotides: 6. The CDR3 bases are TGTGCCACCAGTGATTCGACAGGGCTTCTTGGCTACACCTTC. It specifies CATSDSTGLLGYTF.

The chain links TRBV6-1 to TRBJ2-7; tentatively, D is TRBD1 (6 bases). Germline-derived CDR1 and CDR2 are MNHNS and SASEGT. V shed 0 bases and J shed 0 bases, with 12 bases lying between them. The length of the CDR3 is 16 residues. This CDR3 is CASSEAGAGDSYEQYF. The DNA of the CDR3 is TGTGCCAGCAGTGAAGCGGGGGCTGGAGACTCCTACGAGCAGTACTTC.

This chain joins TRBV28 and TRBJ2-5; TRBD2 agrees at 12 bases. The J segment lost 5 bases and the V segment lost 6 bases, leaving 10 bases of the junction unmatched. The length of the CDR3 is 16 residues. Germline lookup yields CDR1 MDHEN and CDR2 SYDVKM. Here the CDR3 reads CASRPLTSGRWETQYF. CDR3 nucleotides: TGTGCCAGCAGGCCCCTGACTAGCGGGAGATGGGAGACCCAGTACTTC.

In this sample, this clone turned up once. This sequence joins TRBV4-1 and TRBJ2-1; no reliable D call. Trimming pared 4 bases from V and 7 bases from J, leaving 14 bases between. Germline CDR1 reads MGHRA; CDR2 reads YSYEKL. This CDR3 comprises 14 residues. In DNA form, the CDR3 reads TGCGCCAGCAGCCGGCTCGAACTACTTAATGAGCAGTTCTTC. It is translated as CASSRLELLNEQFF.

The J gene is TRBJ1-2, the V gene TRBV6-5, with a tentative D call TRBD1 (5 bases). Germline CDR1 reads MNHEY; CDR2 reads SVGAGI. V lost 7 bases and J lost 8, with 20 bases in between. The CDR3 extends over 14 amino acids. The CDR3 loop is CASNIKGLDVGYTF. Here the CDR3 DNA reads TGTGCCAGCAATATAAAGGGGTTGGATGTGGGCTACACCTTC.

This chain uses TRBV5-1 with TRBJ1-2; 7 bases fit TRBD1. The V gene's germline CDR1 is SGHRS and CDR2 YFSETQ. The CDR3 contains 13 residues. V lost 0 bases, J lost 8 bases, and 4 bases stayed unmatched. The CDR3 DNA follows: TGCGCCAGCAGCTTGGGACAGGGAAGCGGCTACACCTTC. The encoded protein is CASSLGQGSGYTF.

This clone was seen just once. The V call is TRBV3-1 (or the pseudogene TRBV3-2), the J call TRBJ2-7; no definite D call. The CDR3 covers 15 residues. CDR1 and CDR2 (germline): LGHDT, YNNKEL (reference sequence). With 4 bases removed from V and 4 bases from J, the gap between germline ends came to 17 bases. CDR3 nucleotide sequence: TGTGCCAGCAGCCTCGGCCCCCTGGGCAGATACGAGCAGTACTTC. This translates into CASSLGPLGRYEQYF.